The T cell receptor (beta chain) under discussion was sequenced for a study of cytomegalovirus exposure and HLA in healthy donors. The overall study: Within the Caucasian-associated ancestry cluster were about 81% of the approximately 370 genotyped donors. Study results and caveats: For most TCR beta V segments, an earlier analysis put the productive rate at about 87% or about 30% of the time.

Among the donors, all were healthy bone marrow donors. As for this clone: Its specificity is unknown.

The PCR was carried out with 60 Vbeta primers and 13 Jbeta primers. Some clones are missing from TCRdb's copy, which holds only in-frame ones; the method was immunoSEQ multiplex PCR. This sample has roughly 120,000 clones, with 80% found just once. This TCR derives from a male donor in good health and CMV-seronegative. Sequencing used PBMCs.

CDR3 DNA: TGCGCCAGCAGCTTGGAGGCAGGGATGAACACCGGGGAGCTGTTTTTT. Its protein is CASSLEAGMNTGELFF. The chain carries TRBV5-1 and TRBJ2-2, with D perhaps matching TRBD1 (5 bases). CDR1 is SGHRS and CDR2 is YFSETQ in the germline V gene. The CDR3 runs to 16 residues. V shed 0 bases and J shed 1 base, with 10 bases lying between them.